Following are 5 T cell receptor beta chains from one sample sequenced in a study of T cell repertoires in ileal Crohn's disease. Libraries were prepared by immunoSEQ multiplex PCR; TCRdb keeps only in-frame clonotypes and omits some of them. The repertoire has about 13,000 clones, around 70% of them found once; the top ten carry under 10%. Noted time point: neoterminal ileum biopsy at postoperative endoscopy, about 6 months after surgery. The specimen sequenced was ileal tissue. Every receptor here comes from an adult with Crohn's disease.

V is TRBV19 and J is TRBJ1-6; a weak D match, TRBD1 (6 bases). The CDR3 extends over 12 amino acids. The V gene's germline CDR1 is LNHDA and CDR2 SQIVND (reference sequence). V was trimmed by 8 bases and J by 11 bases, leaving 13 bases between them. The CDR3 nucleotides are TGTGCCAGTTCTGACAGGTTCCCACCCCTCCACTTT. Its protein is CASSDRFPPLHF.

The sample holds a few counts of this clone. The CDR3 loop reads CASSSGSEADTQYF. In DNA form, the CDR3 reads TGCGCCAGCAGTTCAGGGAGCGAGGCAGATACGCAGTATTTT. The chain carries TRBV10-1 and TRBJ2-3; the D gene could be TRBD1 or TRBD2 (5 bases each). This CDR3 spans 14 amino acids. Trimming took off 5 bases at V and 4 bases at J, with 13 bases between the two ends. Germline CDR1 is WNHNN and CDR2 is SYGVQD (reference sequence).

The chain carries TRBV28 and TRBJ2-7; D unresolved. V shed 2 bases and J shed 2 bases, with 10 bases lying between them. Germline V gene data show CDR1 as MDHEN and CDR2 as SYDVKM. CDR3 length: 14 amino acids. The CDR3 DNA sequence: TGTGCCAGCAGTTTAGACCAAAGCCCCTACGAGCAGTACTTC. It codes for CASSLDQSPYEQYF.

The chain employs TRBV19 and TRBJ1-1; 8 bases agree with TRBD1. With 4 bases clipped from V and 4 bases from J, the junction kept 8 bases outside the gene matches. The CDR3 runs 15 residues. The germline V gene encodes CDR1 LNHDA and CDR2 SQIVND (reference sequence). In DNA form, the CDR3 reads TGTGCCAGTAGTAATTCAGGGGGCCGGGGCACTGAAGCTTTCTTT. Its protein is CASSNSGGRGTEAFF.

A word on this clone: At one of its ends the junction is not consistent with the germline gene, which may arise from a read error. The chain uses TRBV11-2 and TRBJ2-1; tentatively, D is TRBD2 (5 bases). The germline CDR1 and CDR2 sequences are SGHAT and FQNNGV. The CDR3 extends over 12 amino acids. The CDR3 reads CASSLVGLDGIF. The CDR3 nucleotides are TGTGCCAGCAGCTTAGTTGGGCTAGACGGGATCTTC.